This T cell receptor beta chain was captured by sequencing in a study of blood T cells in healthy people across ages. The donors, aged roughly 6 to 90, were healthy Caucasians from Russia. This CDR3 contains 14 residues. CDR1 is SQVTM and CDR2 is ANQGSEA in the germline V gene. Primed by a sample-barcoded 5' primer and a J-beta primer mix, a second PCR proceeded for about 6 to 12 cycles. TCRdb re-derived calls from the 5' RACE reads in MiXCR, one entry per CDR3 protein. The repertoire holds over a million distinct CDR3 sequences, 59% seen once, with about 6.7% in the top ten. This clonotype was found a few times.

The gene calls are TRBV29-1 and TRBJ2-5; no clear D gene. The end of the DNA aligns better with TRBJ2-7, so the J call may be wrong. Sequenced: blood. This clonotype was sampled from a man aged 18-30 years in good health. The CDR3 DNA is TGCAGCGTTGTCCTAAGGACGGATACCTACGAGCAGTACTTC. Translated, it gives CSVVLRTDTYEQYF.